What follows is one T cell receptor beta chain and its context. Its target is not known. This specimen comes from a study of monozygotic twins with inflammatory bowel disease. Study results and caveats: Healthy co-twins showed greater TCRbeta diversity (inverse Simpson) than IBD patients.

Template switching was used to attach UMIs, which incorporated a 6-nucleotide sample barcode. TCRdb re-called the 5' RACE reads and gives one entry per CDR3 protein, without DNA. The sample features roughly 200,000 distinct CDR3 sequences, with 1.6% in its top ten. Unsorted whole blood yielded the total RNA, with T cells left unselected. The CDR3 loop spans 14 amino acids. In germline, CDR1 is MNHEY, CDR2 SMNVEV (reference sequence). Input material: blood. The sequence was collected from a human donor with ulcerative colitis or Crohn's disease, or a healthy co-twin of an affected twin (not recorded which). The chain is built from TRBV27 and TRBJ2-1. The CDR3 protein is CASTAVGSYNEQFF.